This T cell receptor (beta chain) was documented in a study of radiotherapy plus CTLA-4 blockade in lung cancer. CTLA-4 blockade using ipilimumab, together with focal radiation, was received by patients with chemo-refractory metastatic non-small-cell lung cancer. Overall study results and limits: Radiotherapy was combined with ipilimumab, and tumor-derived TCR clones then expanded in blood. The best prediction of response reportedly came from early blood T cell clone dynamics, with interferon-beta.

The method was immunoSEQ multiplex PCR; TCRdb's version includes in-frame clones alone and lacks a portion of them. The repertoire holds tens of thousands of clones, about 78% seen once, with roughly 20% in the top ten. Remarks on this clone: Antigen unknown.

Sequences were derived from peripheral blood, sampled from a patient treated with radiotherapy plus ipilimumab. The receptor's source is a human donor with non-small cell lung cancer whose response to radiotherapy plus ipilimumab could not be evaluated. Some clones in this sample may be carry-over from other donors' samples.

In DNA, the CDR3 is TGTGCCAGCAGCGTAAACCCGGGACAGACCTACGAGCAGTACTTC. This gives the protein CASSVNPGQTYEQYF. This chain connects TRBV9 to TRBJ2-7; 7 bases are shared with TRBD1. Germline V gives CDR1 SGDLS, CDR2 YYNGEE. The CDR3 covers 15 residues. J was trimmed by 2 bases and V by 1 base; bases with no gene match: 6.